This TCR beta chain is drawn from a study of T-cell memory formation after mild COVID-19. The J segment lost 2 bases and the V segment lost 4 bases, leaving 7 bases of the junction unmatched. CDR3 size: 16 residues. CDR1 KGHSH and CDR2 LQKENI come from the germline V gene. TCRdb used MiXCR to reprocess the 5' RACE reads, holding one entry per CDR3 protein. The table has 450,000 or so distinct CDR3 sequences, 20% to 25% seen once. The rearrangement joins TRBV18 to TRBJ2-2; 7 bases agree with TRBD1. This TCR derives from an adult woman who had mild COVID-19 (a few samples of this study predate the infection). Cell type and time point are not known. The sample consisted of PBMCs or a T cell subset sorted from them (not recorded which). CDR3 sequence: CASSQGATGNTGELFF. The CDR3 nucleotides read TGTGCCAGCTCACAGGGGGCGACCGGTAACACCGGGGAGCTGTTTTTT.